This passage covers 24 T cell receptor beta chains from one sample sequenced in a study of T cell responses to AZD1222 COVID-19 vaccine. Profiling relied on immunoSEQ multiplex PCR, and the TCRdb table lists in-frame clones only, not all of them. Among 85,000 to 130,000 clones listed, roughly nine tenths were seen once. The sequencing here drew on peripheral blood, taken on day 0 of AZD1222 vaccination. Receptors originate from an adult in good health.

The V and J genes are TRBV28 and TRBJ2-1, with 12 bases identical to TRBD2. The V gene's germline CDR1 is MDHEN and CDR2 SYDVKM. The V gene end was trimmed by 4 bases and the J gene end by 9 bases; junction bases not matched to a gene: 7. The CDR3 length is 15 residues. In DNA form, the CDR3 reads TGTGCCAGCAGTTCTCGACTAGCGGGAGTTGGTGAGCAGTTCTTC. Translating it yields CASSSRLAGVGEQFF.

The chain has TRBV6-5 and TRBJ2-7; a weak D match, TRBD1 (5 bases). The CDR3 covers 15 residues. Germline V lookup: CDR1 MNHEY, CDR2 SVGAGI. V was cut by 5 bases and J by 2 bases, with 16 bases left in between. CDR3 residues: CASSHPPAGTYEQYF. The CDR3 DNA reads TGTGCCAGCAGTCATCCCCCGGCAGGGACCTACGAGCAGTACTTC.

The chain carries TRBV19 and TRBJ2-2; D remains ambiguous. Trimming stripped 1 base from V and 0 bases from J, with 15 bases between. CDR1 is LNHDA and CDR2 is SQIVND in the germline V gene (reference sequence). CDR3 length: 18 residues. CDR3 sequence reads: CASSIGLGRPANTGELFF. CDR3 nucleotides: TGTGCCAGTAGTATAGGTTTAGGACGCCCTGCGAACACCGGGGAGCTGTTTTTT.

V gene TRBV27 combines with J gene TRBJ1-1, with D hard to call. The CDR3 extends over 15 amino acids. The V gene's germline CDR1 is MNHEY and CDR2 SMNVEV (reference sequence). V gave up 2 bases and J gave up 2 bases, with 12 bases separating them. The CDR3: CASSLLKHGNTEAFF. The CDR3 DNA sequence: TGTGCCAGCAGTTTACTAAAACACGGTAACACTGAAGCTTTCTTT.

The chain joins TRBV11-2 to TRBJ2-3, with 14 bases that match TRBD2. V shed 4 bases and J 5 bases; nucleotides not matched to a gene: 8. The CDR3 length is 17 residues. Germline V lookup: CDR1 SGHAT, CDR2 FQNNGV. The CDR3 DNA reads as TGTGCCAGCAGCTGGGGGACTAGCGGGGGTGTGGTAGATACGCAGTATTTT. Translating gives CASSWGTSGGVVDTQYF.

This clone has just a few counts. The chain is built from TRBV6-5 and TRBJ2-2, with D possibly being TRBD1 or TRBD2 (5 bases each). The ends were cut back, 7 bases at V and 4 bases at J, with 13 bases in the middle. The CDR3 covers 14 residues. Germline assignment: CDR1 MNHEY and CDR2 SVGAGI. The CDR3: CASTRDRFTGELFF. In nucleotides, the CDR3 is TGTGCCAGCACAAGGGACCGATTCACCGGGGAGCTGTTTTTT.

The rearrangement links TRBV27 to TRBJ2-5, with D perhaps TRBD1 or TRBD2 (5 bases each). Germline CDR1 MNHEY, CDR2 SMNVEV (reference sequence). Trimming left V 0 bases short and J 5 bases short, with 10 bases between. The CDR3 sequence is 14 residues long. CDR3 in DNA: TGTGCCAGCAGTTTATCTCAGGGCGGGGAGACCCAGTACTTC. The encoded protein is CASSLSQGGETQYF.

The V and J genes are TRBV29-1 and TRBJ2-5; D is ambiguous. Germline CDR1 reads SQVTM; CDR2 reads ANQGSEA. V was clipped by 6 bases and J by 2 bases, with 7 bases between them. The CDR3 spans 11 residues. The CDR3 loop is CSVSSQETQYF. As DNA, the CDR3 is TGCAGCGTCTCCTCACAAGAGACCCAGTACTTC.

The CDR3 reads CASSSGGTGGNEKLFF. CDR3 sequence (DNA): TGCGCCAGCAGCTCAGGCGGGACAGGGGGAAATGAAAAACTGTTTTTT. The chain carries TRBV5-1 and TRBJ1-4; 11 positions match TRBD1. V shed 3 bases and J 5 bases; nucleotides not matched to a gene: 6. Germline V CDR1 and CDR2: SGHRS, YFSETQ. This CDR3 contains 16 residues.

The genes are TRBV7-2 and TRBJ2-7, with TRBD1 as a possible D gene (5 bases). CDR1 and CDR2 from the germline V gene are SGHTA and FQGNSA. V was pared by 5 bases and J by 3 bases, with 8 bases between. There are 12 residues in the CDR3. CDR3 in DNA: TGTGCCAGCAGCATTACAGGCTACGAGCAGTACTTC. Translating it yields CASSITGYEQYF. Complete variable domain (other parts from reference TRBV7-2 and TRBJ2-7): GAGVSQSPSNKVTEKGKDVELRCDPISGHTALYWYRQSLGQGLEFLIYFQGNSAPDKSGLPSDRFSAERTGGSVSTLTIQRTQQEDSAVYLCASSITGYEQYFGPGTRLTVT.

The chain links TRBV6-5 to TRBJ1-5; 7 bases line up with TRBD1. V was clipped by 6 bases and J by 1 base; unmatched bases: 6. Germline CDR1 is MNHEY and CDR2 is SVGAGI. The CDR3 runs 15 residues. CDR3 amino acids: CASRRQGDSNQPQHF. The CDR3 nucleotides read TGTGCCAGCAGAAGACAGGGAGACAGCAATCAGCCCCAGCATTTT.

The chain employs TRBV2 and TRBJ2-3, with TRBD2 matching over 10 bases. The germline gives CDR1 SNHLY, CDR2 FYNNEI. This CDR3 is built from 15 residues. With V trimmed by 7 bases and J by 2 bases, 6 bases remained unmatched. The CDR3 bases are TGTGCCAGCACCGGGACTAGCGTTCACACAGATACGCAGTATTTT. Protein product: CASTGTSVHTDTQYF.

This clone was observed once. V gene TRBV19 combines with J gene TRBJ1-5, with TRBD1 as a possible D gene (6 bases). V was shortened by 7 bases and J by 7 bases, with 14 bases between the two germline ends. The CDR3 runs 13 residues. The V gene's germline CDR1 is LNHDA and CDR2 SQIVND (reference sequence). The CDR3 here is CASNTGRGQPQHF. CDR3 bases: TGTGCCAGTAATACAGGGAGGGGGCAGCCCCAGCATTTT.

V usage is TRBV19 and J usage is TRBJ2-7; tentatively, D is TRBD1 (6 bases). The CDR3 has 14 amino acids. Trimming removed 5 bases at V and 7 bases at J, with 18 bases between. Germline-derived CDR1 and CDR2 are LNHDA and SQIVND (reference sequence). This chain's CDR3 is CASSDRPVNWEQYF. CDR3 nucleotides: TGTGCCAGTAGTGACAGGCCGGTAAATTGGGAGCAGTACTTC.

The chain carries TRBV28 and TRBJ1-1; possibly TRBD1 for D (5 bases). The V gene lost 8 bases and the J gene lost 3 bases, with 7 bases spanning the gap. The CDR3 loop spans 11 amino acids. Germline V gene data show CDR1 as MDHEN and CDR2 as SYDVKM. The CDR3 nucleotides are TGTGCCAGCCAGGGAGACACTGAAGCTTTCTTT. Translated, it gives CASQGDTEAFF.

The chain recombines TRBV19 with TRBJ2-3, with TRBD2 matching 7 bases. The CDR3 runs to 16 residues. Germline CDR1 is LNHDA and CDR2 is SQIVND (reference sequence). Germline trimming cut 9 bases from V and 0 bases from J; bases unmatched to any gene: 12. The CDR3 DNA reads as TGTGCCAGCAGACGGGACTACCAGCCTAGCACAGATACGCAGTATTTT. Amino acid sequence: CASRRDYQPSTDTQYF.

The chain recombines TRBV4-1 with TRBJ2-7, with 10 bases fitting TRBD1. Germline CDR1 and CDR2: MGHRA and YSYEKL. CDR3 size: 17 residues. V was clipped by 0 bases and J by 5 bases; unmatched bases: 10. The CDR3 DNA follows: TGCGCCAGCAGCCAAGAGACCTGGACAGGGGGTTATCACGAGCAGTACTTC. It encodes CASSQETWTGGYHEQYF.

This chain uses TRBV11-2 with TRBJ2-5; D unclear. V was clipped by 4 bases and J by 0 bases, with 6 bases between them. Germline-derived CDR1 and CDR2 are SGHAT and FQNNGV. This CDR3 has 13 residues. CDR3 in DNA: TGTGCCAGCAGCTCCTCGTACCAAGAGACCCAGTACTTC. This gives the protein CASSSSYQETQYF.

The chain combines TRBV10-3 with TRBJ2-5, with 8 bases matching TRBD1. Germline V gene lookup returns CDR1 ENHRY and CDR2 SYGVKD. V lost 2 bases and J lost 1; bases outside the gene matches: 3. This CDR3 has 15 amino acids. CDR3 coding DNA: TGTGCCATCAGTGAGGGACAGGGCGGCCAAGAGACCCAGTACTTC. Protein product: CAISEGQGGQETQYF.

This clone was picked up a small number of times. The rearrangement links TRBV3-1 (or the pseudogene TRBV3-2) to TRBJ2-2; D is possibly TRBD1 (5 bases). The CDR3 sequence is 17 residues long. Per germline, CDR1 LGHDT and CDR2 YNNKEL (reference sequence). Trimming took off 3 bases at V and 6 bases at J, with 20 bases between the two ends. The CDR3 loop is CASSHYSGPTGPGELFF. CDR3 nucleotides: TGTGCCAGCAGCCATTACTCAGGGCCCACGGGCCCCGGGGAGCTGTTTTTT.

The chain has TRBV7-9 and TRBJ2-2; 8 bases are a match to TRBD2. The germline CDR1 and CDR2 sequences are SEHNR and FQNEAQ (reference sequence). CDR3 length: 16 residues. Trimming at V came to 5 bases and at J to 3 bases, leaving 8 bases not matched to a gene. CDR3 nucleotides: TGTGCCAGCAGCCCTACTAGCGGACTATACACCGGGGAGCTGTTTTTT. It codes for CASSPTSGLYTGELFF.

In this sample, this clone turned up a few times. The CDR3 spells CASSLQVGVTNEQFF. The DNA of the CDR3 is TGTGCCAGCAGCCTACAGGTAGGGGTGACCAATGAGCAGTTCTTC. This chain connects TRBV9 to TRBJ2-1, with a tentative D call TRBD1 (5 bases). The CDR3 sequence is 15 residues long. V was cut by 4 bases and J by 6 bases, with 17 bases left in between. Germline CDR1 is SGDLS and CDR2 is YYNGEE.

The chain is built from TRBV5-1 and TRBJ2-5; tentative D call: TRBD1 (6 bases). This CDR3 spans 16 amino acids. CDR1 and CDR2 (germline): SGHRS, YFSETQ. The V gene lost 0 bases and the J gene lost 5 bases, with 17 bases spanning the gap. This CDR3 is CASSLAMGAYGETQYF. The CDR3 nucleotides read TGCGCCAGCAGCTTGGCCATGGGGGCCTACGGGGAGACCCAGTACTTC. Based on the CDR3 plus reference TRBV5-1 and TRBJ2-5, the full variable domain is KAGVTQTPRYLIKTRGQQVTLSCSPISGHRSVSWYQQTPGQGLQFLFEYFSETQRNKGNFPGRFSGRQFSNSRSEMNVSTLELGDSALYLCASSLAMGAYGETQYFGPGTRLLVL.

The rearrangement joins TRBV14 to TRBJ2-3; tentatively, D is TRBD2 (6 bases). This CDR3 has 15 amino acids. Trimming cost V 3 bases and J 5 bases, with 15 bases left between them. Germline V gives CDR1 SGHDN, CDR2 FVKESK. The CDR3 nucleotides are TGTGCCAGCAGCCATAGGACTATCCGTGGAGATACGCAGTATTTT. Encoded protein: CASSHRTIRGDTQYF.